This T cell receptor beta chain was captured in a study of T-cell reconstitution after alpha-beta-depleted transplantation in children. At least ten counts were recorded for this clonotype. Its antigen is unknown. Study-wide results and caveats: Surviving recipient T cells and intrathymic progenitors accounted for some patients' high TCRbeta diversity at day 60. At around two months after transplant, the alpha-beta T cells were reportedly derived from several hundred expanded clones that came from non-depleted graft cells.

Trimming cost V 3 bases and J 3 bases, with 12 bases left between them. Germline CDR1 reads DFQATT; CDR2 reads SNEGSKA (reference sequence). The CDR3 is 14 amino acids. Researchers prepared the TCRbeta library using unique molecular identifiers, the study reports. MiXCR, applied by TCRdb to the PCR reads, yields one record per CDR3 protein. The sample has 210,000 or so distinct CDR3 sequences; about 11% are singletons. The chain is built from TRBV20-1 and TRBJ1-5, with a possible D match to TRBD1 (6 bases). The sequenced sample was PBMCs, obtained before TCRalphabeta/CD19-depleted stem cell transplant. The source of this sequence is a child under two years old with acute myeloid leukemia, due to receive a stem cell transplant. This CDR3 is CSARMTGNNQPQHF. In nucleotides, the CDR3 is TGCAGTGCTAGGATGACAGGTAACAATCAGCCCCAGCATTTT.